This paragraph reports one T cell receptor beta chain. The CDR3 consists of 14 residues. The germline V gene has CDR1 LGHNA and CDR2 YSLEER. V lost 1 base, J lost 12 bases, and 17 bases lay in between. This entry comes from a study of tissue T cells after allogeneic stem cell transplantation. Across the study: Smaller viable blood or marrow samples skipped sorting for direct DNA extraction.

Profiled with immunoSEQ multiplex PCR; TCRdb holds only in-frame clones, not every one. Here the sample spans tens of thousands of clones, 92% being singletons. This TCR was recovered from a woman aged 40 to 75 who later had graft-versus-host disease after an allogeneic stem cell transplant. V is TRBV4-3 and J is TRBJ2-3; D is uncertain. The specimen was blood, collected before transplantation. CDR3: CASSQVDTAGPQYF. The CDR3 DNA sequence: TGCGCCAGCAGCCAAGTGGATACTGCCGGCCCCCAGTATTTT.